A selection of T cell receptor beta chains follows, all from one sample in a study of early T cells in non-severe SARS-CoV-2 infection. TCRdb redid the calling of the 5' RACE reads with MiXCR, one entry per CDR3 protein. The sample shows under 70,000 distinct CDR3 sequences, under 14% of them seen only once. The sequencing input was whole blood. All receptors come from an adult who was a healthcare worker with PCR-confirmed SARS-CoV-2 infection or an uninfected control (not recorded which). CDR3s include the opening cysteine and the closing phenylalanine or tryptophan. A D gene is named only where the DNA matches it firmly. Size tells how often a clone was seen (once, few, many) or the class of an expanded clone, and some rows leave it out.

d_gene: NA
len: 15
j_gene: TRBJ2-1
v_gene: TRBV18
abundance: NA
CDR3nt: TGTGCCAGCTCACCACAATCTAGCTCCTACAATGAGCAGTTCTTC
CDR3aa: CASSPQSSSYNEQFF

d_gene: TRBD2
len: 15
j_gene: TRBJ2-2
v_gene: TRBV12-3/TRBV12-4
abundance: NA
CDR3nt: TGTGCCAGCAGTTTAAGGACTAGCAACACCGGGGAGCTGTTTTTT
CDR3aa: CASSLRTSNTGELFF

d_gene: TRBD2
len: 17
j_gene: TRBJ2-7
v_gene: TRBV3-1
abundance: many
CDR3nt: TGTGCCAGCAGCCAAGGCTTCCGTAGCGGGAGTTCCTACGAGCAGTACTTC
CDR3aa: CASSQGFRSGSSYEQYF

d_gene: NA
len: 13
j_gene: TRBJ1-1
v_gene: TRBV5-8
abundance: many
CDR3nt: TGTGCCAGCAGCTTCGGCCTAAACACTGAAGCTTTCTTT
CDR3aa: CASSFGLNTEAFF

d_gene: NA
len: 18
j_gene: TRBJ2-1
v_gene: TRBV7-9
abundance: many
CDR3nt: TGTGCCAGCAGCTTATCTAGGCCGAACCTCGGGAGTAATAATGAGCAGTTCTTC
CDR3aa: CASSLSRPNLGSNNEQFF

d_gene: NA
len: 15
j_gene: TRBJ1-2
v_gene: TRBV7-6
abundance: many
CDR3nt: TGTGCCAGCAGCCTCTCCCCGACGAGGAGATATGGCTACACCTTC
CDR3aa: CASSLSPTRRYGYTF

d_gene: NA
len: 15
j_gene: TRBJ2-7
v_gene: TRBV29-1
abundance: few
CDR3nt: TGCAGCGTTGAGGCTCGGGACACCTCCTCCTACGAGCAGTACTTC
CDR3aa: CSVEARDTSSYEQYF

d_gene: TRBD1
len: 16
j_gene: TRBJ2-7
v_gene: TRBV12-3/TRBV12-4
abundance: NA
CDR3nt: TGTGCCAGCAGTTCCTCCCGCCGGGACAGCTCCTACGAGCAGTACTTC
CDR3aa: CASSSSRRDSSYEQYF

d_gene: NA
len: 13
j_gene: TRBJ2-5
v_gene: TRBV12-3/TRBV12-4
abundance: few
CDR3nt: TGTGCCAGCAGTTTATCAGGGATGGAGACCCAGTACTTC
CDR3aa: CASSLSGMETQYF

d_gene: TRBD2
len: 14
j_gene: TRBJ2-1
v_gene: TRBV20-1
abundance: many
CDR3nt: TGCAGTGCGATGGGACTAGCGGACTACAATGAGCAGTTCTTC
CDR3aa: CSAMGLADYNEQFF

d_gene: NA
len: 14
j_gene: TRBJ2-1
v_gene: TRBV7-9
abundance: NA
CDR3nt: TGTGCCAGCAGCTTAGTGGTGCGGTACAATGAGCAGTTCTTC
CDR3aa: CASSLVVRYNEQFF

d_gene: NA
len: 13
j_gene: TRBJ2-3
v_gene: TRBV10-3
abundance: NA
CDR3nt: TGTGCCATCAGGACAGTAAGCACAGATACGCAGTATTTT
CDR3aa: CAIRTVSTDTQYF

d_gene: NA
len: 12
j_gene: TRBJ2-3
v_gene: TRBV9
abundance: NA
CDR3nt: TGTGCCAGCAGCGTAGTATGGGGGGCGCAGTATTTT
CDR3aa: CASSVVWGAQYF

d_gene: NA
len: 14
j_gene: TRBJ2-3
v_gene: TRBV7-8
abundance: NA
CDR3nt: TGTGCCAGCAGCTTAGACAGGAGCACAGATACGCAGTATTTT
CDR3aa: CASSLDRSTDTQYF

d_gene: NA
len: 13
j_gene: TRBJ2-7
v_gene: TRBV18
abundance: many
CDR3nt: TGTGCCAGCTCTTCCCGGGACACGTACGAGCAGTACTTC
CDR3aa: CASSSRDTYEQYF

d_gene: NA
len: 14
j_gene: TRBJ1-3
v_gene: TRBV20-1
abundance: few
CDR3nt: TGCAGTGCTAGAGACGCAGGGCCTGGAAACACCATATATTTT
CDR3aa: CSARDAGPGNTIYF

d_gene: TRBD1
len: 16
j_gene: TRBJ1-4
v_gene: TRBV9
abundance: NA
CDR3nt: TGTGCCAGCAGCCCTCACAGGGGGCGTGAGGGTGAAAAACTGTTTTTT
CDR3aa: CASSPHRGREGEKLFF

d_gene: TRBD1
len: 15
j_gene: TRBJ1-5
v_gene: TRBV6-5
abundance: many
CDR3nt: TGTGCCAGCAGGCTGGACAGGGCAGATAATCAGCCCCAGCATTTT
CDR3aa: CASRLDRADNQPQHF

d_gene: NA
len: 15
j_gene: TRBJ1-6
v_gene: TRBV3-1
abundance: NA
CDR3nt: TGTGCCAGCAGCCAAGTGGGCAGCCGGCAGACCACCCTCCACTTT
CDR3aa: CASSQVGSRQTTLHF